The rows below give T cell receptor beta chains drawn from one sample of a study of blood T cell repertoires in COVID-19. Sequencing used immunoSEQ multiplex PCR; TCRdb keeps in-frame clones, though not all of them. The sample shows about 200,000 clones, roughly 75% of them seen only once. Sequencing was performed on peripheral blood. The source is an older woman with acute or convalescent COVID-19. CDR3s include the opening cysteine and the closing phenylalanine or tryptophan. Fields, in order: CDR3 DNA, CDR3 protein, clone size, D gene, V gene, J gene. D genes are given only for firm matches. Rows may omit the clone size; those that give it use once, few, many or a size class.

cdr3_nt: TGCGCCAGCAGGGCATCAGGGAACACCGGGGAGCTGTTTTTT; cdr3_aa: CASRASGNTGELFF; clone_size: once; d_call: NA; v_call: TRBV5-1; j_call: TRBJ2-2
cdr3_nt: TGTGCCACCAGCCCAGGGTTGAGCACCGGGGAGCTGTTTTTT; cdr3_aa: CATSPGLSTGELFF; clone_size: few; d_call: NA; v_call: TRBV15; j_call: TRBJ2-2
cdr3_nt: TGTGCCATTTCTGGACAGGGGGCGTTGTACGAGCAGTACTTC; cdr3_aa: CAISGQGALYEQYF; clone_size: NA; d_call: TRBD1; v_call: TRBV10-3; j_call: TRBJ2-7
cdr3_nt: TGTGCCAGCAGTTTTGGGGAGACGTACAATGAGCAGTTCTTC; cdr3_aa: CASSFGETYNEQFF; clone_size: NA; d_call: NA; v_call: TRBV27; j_call: TRBJ2-1
cdr3_nt: TGCGCCAGCAGCTTGGTTCCGGGATACACCGGGGAGCTGTTTTTT; cdr3_aa: CASSLVPGYTGELFF; clone_size: few; d_call: NA; v_call: TRBV5-1; j_call: TRBJ2-2
cdr3_nt: TGTGCCAGCAGCGGAAGGGGGCGGACTTCACCCCTCCACTTT; cdr3_aa: CASSGRGRTSPLHF; clone_size: NA; d_call: TRBD1; v_call: TRBV5-6; j_call: TRBJ1-6
cdr3_nt: TGCGCCAGCAGCAACGGACAGGGGGGAACAGATACGCAGTATTTT; cdr3_aa: CASSNGQGGTDTQYF; clone_size: NA; d_call: TRBD1; v_call: TRBV5-1; j_call: TRBJ2-3
cdr3_nt: TGTGCCAGCAGTTACTCGCCGCGGGGCGCGAACATTCAGTACTTC; cdr3_aa: CASSYSPRGANIQYF; clone_size: NA; d_call: NA; v_call: TRBV6-5; j_call: TRBJ2-4
cdr3_nt: TGTGCCTGGAGTGCCGGGGGTGAAGCTTTCTTT; cdr3_aa: CAWSAGGEAFF; clone_size: NA; d_call: NA; v_call: TRBV30; j_call: TRBJ1-1
cdr3_nt: TGCGCCAGCAGTCCTGCCGGGACTAGCGTCAATGAGCAGTTCTTC; cdr3_aa: CASSPAGTSVNEQFF; clone_size: NA; d_call: TRBD2; v_call: TRBV5-1; j_call: TRBJ2-1
cdr3_nt: TGTGCCAGCAGCGTAGCGAGCGGTTATACCTACGAGCAGTACTTC; cdr3_aa: CASSVASGYTYEQYF; clone_size: few; d_call: NA; v_call: TRBV9; j_call: TRBJ2-7
cdr3_nt: TGTGCCAGCCGAGGGACAGGGACGAACGGGGAGCTGTTTTTT; cdr3_aa: CASRGTGTNGELFF; clone_size: once; d_call: TRBD1; v_call: TRBV27; j_call: TRBJ2-2
cdr3_nt: TGTGCCAGCAGCGTAGCAGGCGGGAGAGTTTACAATGAGCAGTTCTTC; cdr3_aa: CASSVAGGRVYNEQFF; clone_size: NA; d_call: TRBD2; v_call: TRBV9; j_call: TRBJ2-1
cdr3_nt: TGTGCCAGCAGTAGACCGGGACAGACTAATCAGCCCCAGCATTTT; cdr3_aa: CASSRPGQTNQPQHF; clone_size: NA; d_call: TRBD1; v_call: TRBV28; j_call: TRBJ1-5
cdr3_nt: TGTGCCACCAGTGACCCAGGACTAGCGGGGTCCTACGAGCAGTACTTC; cdr3_aa: CATSDPGLAGSYEQYF; clone_size: NA; d_call: TRBD2; v_call: TRBV24-1; j_call: TRBJ2-7
cdr3_nt: TGTGCCAGCAGAAGGGGGGGAGTAGGGCAGCCCCAGCATTTT; cdr3_aa: CASRRGGVGQPQHF; clone_size: NA; d_call: NA; v_call: TRBV27; j_call: TRBJ1-5
cdr3_nt: TGTGCCAGCAGTCCGTTGGGAGGGCCCAACACCGGGGAGCTGTTTTTT; cdr3_aa: CASSPLGGPNTGELFF; clone_size: few; d_call: TRBD2; v_call: TRBV28; j_call: TRBJ2-2
cdr3_nt: TGCGCCAGCAGCGCAGGATCCTCTGGGGCCAACGTCCTGACTTTC; cdr3_aa: CASSAGSSGANVLTF; clone_size: NA; d_call: NA; v_call: TRBV5-1; j_call: TRBJ2-6
cdr3_nt: TGTGCCAGCAGTGTCCTCCTAGCGGGAGATCGATATTTT; cdr3_aa: CASSVLLAGDRYF; clone_size: NA; d_call: TRBD2; v_call: TRBV2; j_call: TRBJ2-3
cdr3_nt: TGTGCCAGCAGCCGAGCCACTAGCGTAAACATTCAGTACTTC; cdr3_aa: CASSRATSVNIQYF; clone_size: few; d_call: TRBD2; v_call: TRBV14; j_call: TRBJ2-4
cdr3_nt: TGTGCCAGCAGCTTAGGAGCTAGCGGGAGTGGAGAGCAGTACTTC; cdr3_aa: CASSLGASGSGEQYF; clone_size: few; d_call: TRBD2; v_call: TRBV11-2; j_call: TRBJ2-7
cdr3_nt: TGTGCCAGCAGCTCCCCGGACAGGGGGGACTATGGCTACACCTTC; cdr3_aa: CASSSPDRGDYGYTF; clone_size: NA; d_call: TRBD1; v_call: TRBV7-2; j_call: TRBJ1-2
cdr3_nt: TGTGCCAGCAGCCGGACAGGTATCCAGTGGGGGACAGATACGCAGTATTTT; cdr3_aa: CASSRTGIQWGTDTQYF; clone_size: NA; d_call: TRBD1; v_call: TRBV27; j_call: TRBJ2-3
cdr3_nt: TGTGCCAGCAGCGCTCAACCTGGGACTAGCGGGAGAAGAGATACGCAGTATTTT; cdr3_aa: CASSAQPGTSGRRDTQYF; clone_size: NA; d_call: TRBD2; v_call: TRBV9; j_call: TRBJ2-3
cdr3_nt: TGTGCCACCAGCAGGTTTAGCGGGAAGGGGGGTGAGCAGTTCTTC; cdr3_aa: CATSRFSGKGGEQFF; clone_size: NA; d_call: TRBD2; v_call: TRBV15; j_call: TRBJ2-1
cdr3_nt: TGTGCCAGCAGCCGCCTACAGGGGGCGGGCATCTATGGCTACACCTTC; cdr3_aa: CASSRLQGAGIYGYTF; clone_size: few; d_call: TRBD1; v_call: TRBV16; j_call: TRBJ1-2
cdr3_nt: TGTGCCAGCAGCAACGGACAGGGGAATCATGGCTACACCTTC; cdr3_aa: CASSNGQGNHGYTF; clone_size: NA; d_call: TRBD1; v_call: TRBV5-4; j_call: TRBJ1-2
cdr3_nt: TGCGCCAGCAGCACACTAACAGGGGCAGATACGCAGTATTTT; cdr3_aa: CASSTLTGADTQYF; clone_size: NA; d_call: TRBD1; v_call: TRBV5-1; j_call: TRBJ2-3
cdr3_nt: TGTGCCAGCAGTGTCCAACTCTTAGAGCCCCAGCATTTT; cdr3_aa: CASSVQLLEPQHF; clone_size: NA; d_call: NA; v_call: TRBV2; j_call: TRBJ1-5
cdr3_nt: TGTGCCACAGGACAGACTCTGAACACTGAAGCTTTCTTT; cdr3_aa: CATGQTLNTEAFF; clone_size: NA; d_call: NA; v_call: TRBV3-1/TRBV3-2; j_call: TRBJ1-1
cdr3_nt: TGCAGTGCTAGTTACCCGGACGGAGGCTCTGGAAACACCATATATTTT; cdr3_aa: CSASYPDGGSGNTIYF; clone_size: few; d_call: NA; v_call: TRBV20-1; j_call: TRBJ1-3
cdr3_nt: TGTGCCAGCAGCTTAGGAGGGACAGGGTTTGACTACGAGCAGTACTTC; cdr3_aa: CASSLGGTGFDYEQYF; clone_size: NA; d_call: TRBD1; v_call: TRBV7-8; j_call: TRBJ2-7
cdr3_nt: TGTGCCAGCCTAAGACCCGGGGGGGGGAATGAGCAGTTCTTC; cdr3_aa: CASLRPGGGNEQFF; clone_size: once; d_call: TRBD2; v_call: TRBV6-5; j_call: TRBJ2-1
cdr3_nt: TGTGCCAGCAGCCAAGATCGTCAGAGACGGATTACTATGAACACTGAAGCTTTCTTT; cdr3_aa: CASSQDRQRRITMNTEAFF; clone_size: NA; d_call: NA; v_call: TRBV3-1/TRBV3-2; j_call: TRBJ1-1
cdr3_nt: TGTGCCAGCAGGAGACAGGGGAACACTGAAGCTTTCTTT; cdr3_aa: CASRRQGNTEAFF; clone_size: NA; d_call: TRBD1; v_call: TRBV6-5; j_call: TRBJ1-1
cdr3_nt: TGTGCCAGCAGCGATTCGCTAGCGGTACTCACAGATACGCAGTATTTT; cdr3_aa: CASSDSLAVLTDTQYF; clone_size: NA; d_call: TRBD2; v_call: TRBV5-4; j_call: TRBJ2-3
cdr3_nt: TGTGCCAGCAGCTTAAGAGGGCCTTCGCTGTACAATGAGCAGTTCTTC; cdr3_aa: CASSLRGPSLYNEQFF; clone_size: once; d_call: NA; v_call: TRBV7-3; j_call: TRBJ2-1
cdr3_nt: TGTGCCAGCAGCTTAGGTAACGTAGCGGAAGAGACCCAGTACTTC; cdr3_aa: CASSLGNVAEETQYF; clone_size: NA; d_call: NA; v_call: TRBV11-3; j_call: TRBJ2-5
cdr3_nt: TGTGCCAGCAGTGAGAACAGGGGTAGTGTTAGTGAGCAGTTCTTC; cdr3_aa: CASSENRGSVSEQFF; clone_size: few; d_call: TRBD1; v_call: TRBV2; j_call: TRBJ2-1
cdr3_nt: TGTGCCAGCAGTGGGACGAGGGTGGGCAATCAGCCCCAGCATTTT; cdr3_aa: CASSGTRVGNQPQHF; clone_size: NA; d_call: NA; v_call: TRBV2; j_call: TRBJ1-5
cdr3_nt: TGTGCCAGCAGTGATGGAGGAGATACGCAGTATTTT; cdr3_aa: CASSDGGDTQYF; clone_size: NA; d_call: NA; v_call: TRBV2; j_call: TRBJ2-3
cdr3_nt: TGTGCCAGCAGTTTCCAGGGGAGCTATGGCTACACCTTC; cdr3_aa: CASSFQGSYGYTF; clone_size: NA; d_call: NA; v_call: TRBV27; j_call: TRBJ1-2
cdr3_nt: TGCGCCAGCTCCAGCGGGAGGGATACGCAGTATTTT; cdr3_aa: CASSSGRDTQYF; clone_size: NA; d_call: TRBD2; v_call: TRBV10-1; j_call: TRBJ2-3